This TCR beta chain was sequenced in a study of regulatory T cells in long-lasting Graves disease. Specified time point: newly diagnosed GD, antithyroid drugs for less than 3 months. The TCR library was prepared using RNA isolated from PBMCs. This CDR3 region has 15 residues. The V and J ends lost 3 bases and 5 bases, in that order; junction bases with no gene match: 10. Germline CDR1 SGDLS, CDR2 YYNGEE. Findings and caveats of the study: Having only a small sample size may have limited accuracy.

Arm-PCR of CDR3 regions and iRepertoire HTBI primers were the basis on which TCR beta libraries were built. TCRdb passed the multiplex PCR reads through MiXCR, listing each CDR3 protein once. The sample has roughly 500,000 distinct CDR3 sequences; roughly 15% are singletons. About this clonotype: Its antigen is currently unknown.

The same data also went into a second study, on T cells in Graves' hyperthyroidism and ophthalmopathy. That report adds: Stable hyperthyroidism was told apart from ophthalmopathy by a model built on 13 V-J features.

This sequence joins TRBV9 and TRBJ2-5, with TRBD2 matching over 7 bases. Material: peripheral blood mononuclear cells (PBMCs), obtained at new diagnosis, from a patient treated with antithyroid drugs. This clonotype originated in a woman aged 50 to 65 with Graves disease. The CDR3 DNA reads as TGTGCCAGCAGCGCCTTTAGCGGGTGGAAGGAGACCCAGTACTTC. As protein: CASSAFSGWKETQYF.